The 30 T cell receptor beta chains presented below share a single source sample, sequenced in a study of T cells after yellow fever vaccination (dated by TCRdb to between 2018 and 2020). Taken with the paper, the label for treatment or condition translates to: live attenuated yellow fever vaccine strain. The library was prepared using 5' RACE. Sequencing relied on an Illumina HiSeq 2500. Starting from the raw public reads, TCRdb applied fastp trimming at Q25, assembled clones with MiXCR and retained in-frame beta chains. Rows are unified per CDR3 protein, each entry keeping the most common DNA and genes. This sample lists approximately 350,000 distinct CDR3 sequences; around 10% were detected once. More than 15% of the sample rests with the top ten. Sample: PBMCs, taken on the day of the first yellow fever vaccination. The receptors here all came from a man between 18 and 29 years old who received the YFV17D yellow fever vaccine.

This clonotype appeared a few times. The V gene is TRBV7-2, the J gene TRBJ1-2; D gene uncertain. The V gene's germline CDR1 is SGHTA and CDR2 FQGNSA. V was cut by 5 bases and J by 5 bases, with 15 bases left in between. This CDR3 contains 14 residues. Here the CDR3 DNA reads TGTGCCAGCAGCCCCCGGGCGAGTTCATATGGCTACACCTTC. It is translated as CASSPRASSYGYTF.

This clonotype was counted a few times. This chain connects TRBV7-9 to TRBJ1-5; D is undetermined. The V and J ends lost 5 bases and 10 bases respectively, with 15 bases between them. CDR1 is SEHNR and CDR2 is FQNEAQ in the germline V gene (reference sequence). The CDR3 loop spans 13 amino acids. CDR3 protein: CASSLDEGSPQHF. CDR3 nucleotide sequence: TGTGCCAGCAGCCTCGACGAGGGTTCCCCCCAGCATTTT.

Notes on this clonotype: Relative to the germline gene, one junction end is altered; a read error may explain this. The chain links TRBV20-1 to TRBJ1-1; D is ambiguous. Germline V gene sequence: CDR1 DFQATT, CDR2 SNEGSKA (reference sequence). This CDR3 has 16 residues. This chain's CDR3 is CCARDLGRPILHEAFF. The CDR3 nucleotides are TGCTGTGCTAGAGATCTGGGCCGCCCGATACTGCATGAAGCTTTCTTT.

The CDR3 region has the DNA TGTGCCAGCAGCTTAGTTGGAGGGCAAACGATAGCAGCCCAGTACTTC. Protein product: CASSLVGGQTIAAQYF. The chain recombines TRBV7-2 with TRBJ2-5; TRBD2 is a possible D gene (6 bases). Germline loops: CDR1 SGHTA, CDR2 FQGNSA. V was shortened by 1 base and J by 9 bases, with 21 bases between the two germline ends. This CDR3 has 16 amino acids.

This clonotype was seen a handful of times. V usage is TRBV7-3 and J usage is TRBJ2-1; tentatively, D is TRBD2 (7 bases). Germline V gene lookup returns CDR1 SGHTA and CDR2 FQGTGA. The CDR3 extends over 17 amino acids. V was trimmed by 0 bases and J by 9 bases, leaving 21 bases between them. CDR3 in DNA: TGTGCCAGCAGCTTAACCCCCCAGGGCGGGAGCAGGGGTGAGCAGTTCTTC. Its protein is CASSLTPQGGSRGEQFF.

This clonotype appeared many times. This chain joins TRBV4-3 and TRBJ2-1; a weak D match, TRBD2 (5 bases). The CDR3 loop spans 12 amino acids. The V gene's germline CDR1 is LGHNA and CDR2 YSLEER. V gave up 3 bases and J gave up 12 bases, with 12 bases separating them. CDR3 region: CASSHHSGVQFF. The CDR3 nucleotides are TGCGCCAGCAGCCATCACTCCGGGGTGCAGTTCTTC.

The J gene is TRBJ2-5, the V gene TRBV7-9; D is possibly TRBD1 (5 bases). CDR1 is SEHNR, CDR2 FQNEAQ, per germline (reference sequence). This CDR3 comprises 14 residues. Trimming took 0 bases from V and 5 from J, leaving 10 bases between them. CDR3 loop: CASSLAGRVETQYF. The DNA of the CDR3 is TGTGCCAGCAGCTTAGCTGGCAGGGTGGAGACCCAGTACTTC.

In its sample, this clonotype was seen a few times. The V gene is TRBV5-4, the J gene TRBJ1-1, with 8 bases identical to TRBD1. Germline CDR1 is SGHNT and CDR2 is YYREEE (reference sequence). The CDR3 spans 14 residues. Unmatched junction bases numbered 6, after V lost 5 bases and J lost 3 bases. The CDR3 loop reads CASSRQGRDTEAFF. The CDR3 DNA sequence: TGTGCCAGCAGTCGACAGGGGCGAGACACTGAAGCTTTCTTT.

This clonotype turned up a few times. The chain has TRBV6-2 or TRBV6-3 and TRBJ2-7, with TRBD2 matching 9 bases. Germline V CDR1 and CDR2: MNHEY, SVGEGT. J lost 7 bases, V lost 2 bases, and 15 bases had no gene match. The CDR3 contains 17 residues. The CDR3 DNA reads TGTGCCAGCAGTTACCCCCTACTAGCGGGCTGGACCAAAGAGCAGTACGTC. It specifies CASSYPLLAGWTKEQYV.

The chain combines TRBV9 with TRBJ2-6, with D unclear. CDR3 length: 16 amino acids. V lost 3 bases, J lost 4 bases, and 14 bases lay in between. Germline values: CDR1 SGDLS, CDR2 YYNGEE. The DNA for the CDR3 is TGTGCCAGCAGCGATATACCTACCGCCGGGGCCAACGTCCTGACTTTC. Its protein product is CASSDIPTAGANVLTF.

The chain carries TRBV18 and TRBJ1-6, with D perhaps matching TRBD1 (6 bases). Looked up from germline, CDR1 is KGHSH and CDR2 is LQKENI. Deletions cut 4 bases from V and 10 bases from J, with 14 bases between. The CDR3 is made up of 14 amino acids. The CDR3 region has the DNA TGTGCCAGCTCACAGGGGGGAATTGACTCACCCCTCCACTTT. Its translation is CASSQGGIDSPLHF.

This clonotype was observed many times. The rearrangement joins TRBV7-9 to TRBJ2-3, with D perhaps given as TRBD1 or TRBD2 (5 bases each). V was pared by 2 bases and J by 2 bases, with 8 bases between. This CDR3 comprises 14 residues. The germline V gene encodes CDR1 SEHNR and CDR2 FQNEAQ (reference sequence). The CDR3 coding sequence is TGTGCCAGCAGCTTATGGGGGACCACAGATACGCAGTATTTT. Amino acid sequence: CASSLWGTTDTQYF. Complete variable domain (other parts from reference TRBV7-9 and TRBJ2-3): DTGVSQNPRHKITKRGQNVTFRCDPISEHNRLYWYRQTLGQGPEFLTYFQNEAQLEKSRLLSDRFSAERPKGSFSTLEIQRTEQGDSAMYLCASSLWGTTDTQYFGPGTRLTVL.

The J gene is TRBJ2-3, the V gene TRBV7-2; D possibly corresponds to TRBD2 (6 bases). CDR3 length equals 13 residues. Germline V CDR1 and CDR2: SGHTA, FQGNSA. Between the trimmed V and J ends, which lost 8 bases and 0 bases, there was a span of 9 bases. DNA of the CDR3: TGTGCCAGCTCGACTAGTAGCACAGATACGCAGTATTTT. Protein: CASSTSSTDTQYF.

This chain uses TRBV7-2 with TRBJ2-7; 7 nucleotides line up with TRBD1. This CDR3 comprises 14 residues. Looked up from germline, CDR1 is SGHTA and CDR2 is FQGNSA. V was pared by 4 bases and J by 3 bases, with 6 bases of the junction left unmatched. Written as DNA, the CDR3 is TGTGCCAGCAGCTCTGTGGGACAGATCTACGAGCAGTACTTC. Translated: CASSSVGQIYEQYF.

This clonotype was observed many times. The chain is built from TRBV11-1 and TRBJ2-3, with 8 bases that match TRBD1. CDR3 size: 18 residues. Unmatched junction bases numbered 9, after V lost 1 base and J lost 0 bases. Germline lookup yields CDR1 SGHAT and CDR2 FQDESV (reference sequence). DNA for the CDR3: TGTGCCAGCAGCTTAGACGGAGTGTGGACAGGGAGCACAGATACGCAGTATTTT. Protein: CASSLDGVWTGSTDTQYF. Using reference TRBV11-1 and TRBJ2-3 for the parts outside the CDR3, the full variable domain is EAEVAQSPRYKITEKSQAVAFWCDPISGHATLYWYRQILGQGPELLVQFQDESVVDDSQLPKDRFSAERLKGVDSTLKIQPAELGDSAMYLCASSLDGVWTGSTDTQYFGPGTRLTVL.

This clonotype was observed many times. The chain joins TRBV7-9 to TRBJ1-2; D call uncertain. Trimming took off 5 bases at V and 2 bases at J, with 9 bases between the two ends. The CDR3 totals 13 residues. The V gene's germline CDR1 is SEHNR and CDR2 FQNEAQ (reference sequence). The DNA for the CDR3 is TGTGCCAGCAGCCCCCCAAAGAACTATGGCTACACCTTC. Protein: CASSPPKNYGYTF. The whole variable domain, filled in from reference TRBV7-9 and TRBJ1-2, reads DTGVSQNPRHKITKRGQNVTFRCDPISEHNRLYWYRQTLGQGPEFLTYFQNEAQLEKSRLLSDRFSAERPKGSFSTLEIQRTEQGDSAMYLCASSPPKNYGYTFGSGTRLTVV.

V is TRBV6-1 and J is TRBJ2-3; tentative D call: TRBD2 (7 bases). The V end was cut by 6 bases, the J end by 2 bases, with 15 bases between. Germline lookup yields CDR1 MNHNS and CDR2 SASEGT. The CDR3 contains 15 residues. CDR3 nucleotide sequence: TGTGCCAGCAGCAAGGGGGGGACAAACACAGATACGCAGTATTTT. Translating gives CASSKGGTNTDTQYF.

V gene TRBV25-1 combines with J gene TRBJ2-7; D is undetermined. The germline V and J ends were trimmed by 5 bases and 7 bases, with 12 bases remaining between them. The CDR3 covers 12 residues. CDR1 and CDR2 from the germline V gene are MGHDK and SYGVNS. The chain's CDR3 is CASSRILGEQYF. CDR3 nucleotide sequence: TGTGCCAGCAGTCGAATACTGGGGGAGCAGTACTTC.

The chain has TRBV11-2 and TRBJ2-6; possible D gene TRBD2, 6 bases. V was cut by 5 bases and J by 1 base, with 21 bases left in between. Germline lookup yields CDR1 SGHAT and CDR2 FQNNGV. The CDR3 totals 19 residues. The DNA for the CDR3 is TGTGCCAGCAGCCCCGCGGGGTGGGGCGCGGAGTCTGGGGCCAACGTCCTGACTTTC. Translation gives CASSPAGWGAESGANVLTF.

A few counts support this clonotype. Here the CDR3 DNA reads TGCGCCAGCAGCTCTGGACACTCGAACACTGAAGCTTTCTTT. As protein: CASSSGHSNTEAFF. The genes are TRBV5-1 and TRBJ1-1; tentative D call: TRBD1 (5 bases). V lost 3 bases and J lost 1, with 10 bases in between. Germline-derived CDR1 and CDR2 are SGHRS and YFSETQ. This CDR3 has 14 amino acids. The full variable domain, rest sourced from reference TRBV5-1 and TRBJ1-1, is KAGVTQTPRYLIKTRGQQVTLSCSPISGHRSVSWYQQTPGQGLQFLFEYFSETQRNKGNFPGRFSGRQFSNSRSEMNVSTLELGDSALYLCASSSGHSNTEAFFGQGTRLTVV.

The chain combines TRBV6-1 with TRBJ1-6; 8 positions match TRBD1. The ends lost 7 bases at V and 10 bases at J; junction bases unmatched: 6. In germline, CDR1 is MNHNS, CDR2 SASEGT. This CDR3 spans 13 amino acids. The CDR3 DNA sequence: TGTGCCAGCATTGAGACAGGGGACTCACCCCTCCACTTT. Translating gives CASIETGDSPLHF.

This clonotype was counted at least ten times. The J gene is TRBJ1-2, the V gene TRBV20-1; no clear D. The V end was cut by 7 bases, the J end by 1 base, with 19 bases between. The length of the CDR3 is 15 residues. Germline loops: CDR1 DFQATT, CDR2 SNEGSKA (reference sequence). CDR3 loop: CSVAIGSRFNYGYTF. The CDR3 region has the DNA TGCAGTGTTGCAATCGGGTCCCGATTTAACTATGGCTACACCTTC.

This clonotype turned up a few times. The V gene is TRBV5-6, the J gene TRBJ1-2; 7 nucleotides match TRBD1. Unmatched junction bases numbered 5, after V lost 5 bases and J lost 1 base. The CDR3 runs 14 residues. Germline V gene sequence: CDR1 SGHDT, CDR2 YYEEEE. The DNA for the CDR3 is TGTGCCAGCAGTCCGGGACAGCTTAACTATGGCTACACCTTC. This encodes CASSPGQLNYGYTF.

The table lists this clonotype with a few counts. CDR3 coding DNA: TGTGCCAGCTCACCAGAGGCGGACCCCTACGAGCAGTACGTC. Translation: CASSPEADPYEQYV. V usage is TRBV18 and J usage is TRBJ2-7; D is ambiguous. Germline values: CDR1 KGHSH, CDR2 LQKENI. CDR3 length: 14 residues. Trimming stripped 2 bases from V and 2 bases from J, with 10 bases between.

This clonotype was found many times. This chain connects TRBV5-6 to TRBJ1-5, with 8 bases lining up with TRBD1. CDR3 length: 14 residues. The V gene's germline CDR1 is SGHDT and CDR2 YYEEEE. Germline trimming cut 3 bases from V and 7 bases from J; bases unmatched to any gene: 6. Written as DNA, the CDR3 is TGTGCCAGCAGCTCGGGGACAGGTTGGCAGCCCCAGCATTTT. This sequence encodes CASSSGTGWQPQHF.

This clonotype has more than one count but fewer than ten. This chain uses TRBV7-9 with TRBJ2-5; perhaps TRBD2 as D (6 bases). The germline CDR1 and CDR2 sequences are SEHNR and FQNEAQ (reference sequence). This CDR3 region has 13 residues. Trimming took off 5 bases at V and 4 bases at J, with 11 bases between the two ends. The CDR3 is CASSPGTLETQYF. The CDR3 nucleotides are TGTGCCAGCAGCCCAGGGACTTTAGAGACCCAGTACTTC.

The V and J genes are TRBV6-2 or TRBV6-3 and TRBJ2-6; D gene unclear. V dropped 5 bases and J dropped 6 bases, with 14 bases sitting between them. Germline CDR1 is MNHEY and CDR2 is SVGEGT. This CDR3 has 15 residues. The CDR3 DNA reads as TGTGCCAGCAGTCGAGCATCGGTACAGGCCAACGTCCTGACTTTC. It encodes CASSRASVQANVLTF.

This clonotype was counted ten times or more. This rearrangement joins TRBV4-1 to TRBJ2-4; 8 bases fit TRBD1. The CDR3 consists of 18 residues. In germline, CDR1 is MGHRA, CDR2 YSYEKL. The J segment lost 8 bases and the V segment lost 0 bases, leaving 15 bases of the junction unmatched. The CDR3 sequence: CASSQDRDRRGYVDIQYF. In DNA form, the CDR3 reads TGCGCCAGCAGCCAAGATCGGGACAGGAGGGGATACGTAGACATTCAGTACTTC.

The chain is built from TRBV4-1 and TRBJ1-1; no firm D call. Looked up from germline, CDR1 is MGHRA and CDR2 is YSYEKL. The CDR3 totals 18 residues. V dropped 0 bases and J dropped 6 bases, with 23 bases sitting between them. CDR3 bases: TGCGCCAGCAGCCAAGAACCTCTAGTCCTGGGAATTGGACCTGAAGCTTTCTTT. This gives the protein CASSQEPLVLGIGPEAFF.

This clonotype appeared a few times. In DNA, the CDR3 is TGTGCCAGCAGCTTAGAGTCAAATGAGCAGTTCTTC. Its protein is CASSLESNEQFF. The rearrangement links TRBV7-2 to TRBJ2-1, with D unresolved. CDR1 and CDR2 (germline): SGHTA, FQGNSA. The CDR3 covers 12 residues. Trimming left V 1 base short and J 7 bases short, with 5 bases between.